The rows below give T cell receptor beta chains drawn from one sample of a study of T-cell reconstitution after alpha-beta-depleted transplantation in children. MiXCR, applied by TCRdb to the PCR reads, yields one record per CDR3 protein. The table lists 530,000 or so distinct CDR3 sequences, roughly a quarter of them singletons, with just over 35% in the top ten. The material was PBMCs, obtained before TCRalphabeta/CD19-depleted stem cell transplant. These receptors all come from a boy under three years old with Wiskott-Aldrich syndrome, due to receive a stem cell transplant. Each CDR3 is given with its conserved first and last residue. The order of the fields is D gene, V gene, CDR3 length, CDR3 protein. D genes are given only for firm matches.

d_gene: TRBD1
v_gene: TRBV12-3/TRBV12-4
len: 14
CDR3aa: CASSLGTEESEQFF

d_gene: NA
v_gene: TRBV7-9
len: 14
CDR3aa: CASSWDGRNQPQHF

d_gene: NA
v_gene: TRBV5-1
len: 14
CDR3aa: CASSLRGSLTYEHF

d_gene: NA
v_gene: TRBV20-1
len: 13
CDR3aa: CSASFRSTDTQYF

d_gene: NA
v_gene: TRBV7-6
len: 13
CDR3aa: CASSLAADSPLHF

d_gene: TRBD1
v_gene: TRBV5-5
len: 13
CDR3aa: CPTEDRGVSEQFF

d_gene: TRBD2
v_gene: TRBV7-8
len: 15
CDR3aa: CASSPWTSRSYEQYF

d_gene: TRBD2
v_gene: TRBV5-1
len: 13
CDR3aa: CASSLEGLAMQYF

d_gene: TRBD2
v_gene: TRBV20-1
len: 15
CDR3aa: CSAWGTSGDSDTQYF

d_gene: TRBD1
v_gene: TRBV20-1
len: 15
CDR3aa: CSARKAGTGAKEAFF

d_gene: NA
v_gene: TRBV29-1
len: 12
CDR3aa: CSVEQGGYEQYF

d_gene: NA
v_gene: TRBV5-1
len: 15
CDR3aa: CASSREDSPDEKLFF

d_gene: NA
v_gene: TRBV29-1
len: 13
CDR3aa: CSVGLRRDNEQFF

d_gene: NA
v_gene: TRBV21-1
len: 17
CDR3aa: CASSKYGAGGSDQPQHF

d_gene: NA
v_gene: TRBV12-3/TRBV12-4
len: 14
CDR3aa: CASSRGSSGNTIYF

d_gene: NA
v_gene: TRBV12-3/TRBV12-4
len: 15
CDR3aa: CASSFQAELYNEQFF

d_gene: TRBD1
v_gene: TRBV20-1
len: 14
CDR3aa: CSANPGTGSNEQFF

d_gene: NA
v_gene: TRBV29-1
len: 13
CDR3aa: CSVGSGLGDTQYF

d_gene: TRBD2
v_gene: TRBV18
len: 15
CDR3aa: CASSLWGLAVPEQYF

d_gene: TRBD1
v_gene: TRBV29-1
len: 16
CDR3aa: CSVVGLVKGADNEQFF

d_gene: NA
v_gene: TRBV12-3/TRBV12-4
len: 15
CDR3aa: CASSFSTNREEKLFF

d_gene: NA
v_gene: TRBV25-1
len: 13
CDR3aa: CASRGLGNTEAFF

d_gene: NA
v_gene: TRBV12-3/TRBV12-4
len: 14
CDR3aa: CASTAGRAYNEQFF

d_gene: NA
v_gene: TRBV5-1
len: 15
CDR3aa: CASSPNAGAGETQYF

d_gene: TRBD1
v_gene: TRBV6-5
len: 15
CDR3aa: CASSSPDRAKNTIYF

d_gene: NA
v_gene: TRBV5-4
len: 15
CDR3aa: CASSLSPRSEVTQYF

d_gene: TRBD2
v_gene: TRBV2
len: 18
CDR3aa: CASSEAYLAGRNTGELFF

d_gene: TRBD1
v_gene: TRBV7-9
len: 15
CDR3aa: CASSSDRGVSTEAFF

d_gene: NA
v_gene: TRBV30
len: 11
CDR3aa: CACTGAYGYTF

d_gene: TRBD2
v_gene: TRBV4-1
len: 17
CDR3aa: CASSQESSGANTGELFF

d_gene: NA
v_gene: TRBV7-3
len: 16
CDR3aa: CASSFQVATSRDEQFF

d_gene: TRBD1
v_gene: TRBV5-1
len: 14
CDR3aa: CASSLFTGDYGYTF

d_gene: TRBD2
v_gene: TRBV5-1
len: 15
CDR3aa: CASSSGTSAHNEQFF

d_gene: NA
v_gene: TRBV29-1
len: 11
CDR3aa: CSVRSQETQYF

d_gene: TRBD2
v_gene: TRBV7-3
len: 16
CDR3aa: CASSETGTSGYNEQFF

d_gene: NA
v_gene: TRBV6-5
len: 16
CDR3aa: CASSYSGAGAKNIQYF

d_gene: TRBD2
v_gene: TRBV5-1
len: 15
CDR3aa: CASSSLLAGPDEQYF

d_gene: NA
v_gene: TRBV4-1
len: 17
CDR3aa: CASSQDPAGRSYNEQFF

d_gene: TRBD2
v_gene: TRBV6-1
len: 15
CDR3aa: CASSDGGAGLREQYF

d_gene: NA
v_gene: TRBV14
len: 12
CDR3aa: CASSQTAYEQYF

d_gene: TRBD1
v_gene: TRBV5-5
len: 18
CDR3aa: CASSLAYGGQENYNEQFF

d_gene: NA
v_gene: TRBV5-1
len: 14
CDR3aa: CASSLEGHNEKLFF

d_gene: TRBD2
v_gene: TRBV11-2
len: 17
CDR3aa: CASSLDGVAGLYNEQFF

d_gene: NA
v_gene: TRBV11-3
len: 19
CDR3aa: CASSLVPVRGSLGNQPQHF